These 30 T cell receptor beta chains were all obtained from the same sample, sequenced in a study of T-cell memory formation after mild COVID-19. TCRdb itself ran the 5' RACE reads through MiXCR, one entry per CDR3 protein. Counted here are more than 350,000 distinct CDR3 sequences, about 17% occurring once; the ten biggest clones make up 20% to 25%. The sequenced material came from PBMCs or a T cell subset sorted from them (not recorded which). Receptors were obtained from a man aged 18-30 years who had mild COVID-19 (a few samples of this study predate the infection). Cell type and time point are not known.

The chain couples TRBV28 to TRBJ2-7; the D is unclear. The CDR3 loop spans 13 amino acids. Trimming cost V 4 bases and J 3 bases, with 10 bases left between them. CDR1 and CDR2 from the germline V gene are MDHEN and SYDVKM. CDR3 nucleotides: TGTGCCAGCAGTTCTGCGTGGGGCTACGAGCAGTACGTC. As protein: CASSSAWGYEQYV.

CDR3 residues: CASSREEASSYEQYF. The CDR3 DNA sequence: TGTGCCAGCAGTCGGGAGGAGGCGAGCTCCTACGAGCAGTACTTC. This sequence joins TRBV2 and TRBJ2-7, with TRBD2 identical over 7 bases. The ends lost 5 bases at V and 0 bases at J; junction bases unmatched: 7. The CDR3 spans 15 residues. Germline V gives CDR1 SNHLY, CDR2 FYNNEI. The variable domain in full, with the rest retrieved from reference TRBV2 and TRBJ2-7, is EPEVTQTPSHQVTQMGQEVILRCVPISNHLYFYWYRQILGQKVEFLVSFYNNEISEKSEIFDDQFSVERPDGSNFTLKIRSTKLEDSAMYFCASSREEASSYEQYFGPGTRLTVT.

The V call is TRBV6-6, the J call TRBJ2-7; 10 nucleotides agree with TRBD2. Trimming took 0 bases from V and 1 from J; bases not matched to a gene: 3. The germline V gene encodes CDR1 MNHNY and CDR2 SVGAGI (reference sequence). The CDR3 extends over 16 amino acids. CDR3 loop: CASSYSRTSGSYEQYF. In DNA, the CDR3 is TGTGCCAGCAGTTACTCGAGGACTAGCGGATCCTACGAGCAGTACTTC.

This clonotype was seen ten or more times. V is TRBV24-1 and J is TRBJ1-3; perhaps TRBD1 as D (6 bases). Germline CDR1 reads KGHDR; CDR2 reads SFDVKD. The length of the CDR3 is 16 residues. V dropped 1 base and J dropped 0 bases, with 9 bases sitting between them. CDR3 loop: CATSDFRDNSGNTIYF. The CDR3 DNA is TGTGCCACCAGTGATTTCCGGGACAACTCTGGAAACACCATATATTTT.

J is TRBJ2-5 and V is TRBV18; TRBD2 matches at 11 bases. The CDR3 is 17 residues long. Per germline, CDR1 KGHSH and CDR2 LQKENI. V lost 2 bases, J lost 5 bases, and 10 bases stayed unmatched. Here the CDR3 DNA reads TGTGCCAGCTCACCAGCAGCTAGCGGGGGGACCCGGGAGACCCAGTACTTC. Translated, it gives CASSPAASGGTRETQYF.

In this sample, this clonotype turned up many times. The V and J genes are TRBV15 and TRBJ2-5; TRBD1 matches at 12 bases. The trim removed 4 bases at V and 5 bases at J, leaving 5 bases unmatched. Per the germline V gene, CDR1 is LNHNV and CDR2 is YYDKDF (reference sequence). The CDR3 sequence is 15 residues long. This CDR3 reads CATSTGTGGLETQYF. The CDR3, as DNA: TGTGCCACCAGCACCGGGACAGGGGGCTTGGAGACCCAGTACTTC.

The chain has TRBV5-1 and TRBJ2-1, with no clear D. V was cut by 0 bases and J by 5 bases, with 6 bases left in between. CDR3 length: 13 amino acids. CDR1 and CDR2 from the germline V gene are SGHRS and YFSETQ. The CDR3 loop reads CASSLVRDNEQFF. The CDR3 DNA sequence: TGCGCCAGCAGCTTGGTTCGGGACAATGAGCAGTTCTTC.

This clonotype was seen at least ten times. The genes are TRBV5-1 and TRBJ2-5, with 9 bases identical to TRBD2. The CDR3 loop spans 17 amino acids. Per the germline V gene, CDR1 is SGHRS and CDR2 is YFSETQ. Losses at the gene ends were 0 bases for V and 1 base for J; bases not matched to a gene: 7. In nucleotides, the CDR3 is TGCGCCAGCAGCTTGGCTTCAGTAGCGGGGGTCCAAGAGACCCAGTACTTC. It codes for CASSLASVAGVQETQYF.

The chain has TRBV30 and TRBJ1-1; D is unresolved. The CDR3 sequence is 13 residues long. Trimming removed 3 bases from V and 1 base from J, with 9 bases in between. CDR1 and CDR2 (germline): GTSNPN, SVGIG (reference sequence). CDR3 amino acids: CAWRNSGNTEAFF. The CDR3 coding sequence is TGTGCCTGGAGGAACAGCGGGAACACTGAAGCTTTCTTT.

The gene calls are TRBV10-3 and TRBJ2-3, with 8 bases lining up with TRBD1. This CDR3 is 13 amino acids long. The V gene end was trimmed by 10 bases and the J gene end by 1 base; junction bases not matched to a gene: 4. The V gene's germline CDR1 is ENHRY and CDR2 SYGVKD. The CDR3 loop reads CATGQGGTDTQYF. The CDR3 nucleotides are TGTGCCACCGGACAGGGAGGCACAGATACGCAGTATTTT.

This clonotype was counted only a few times. The V and J genes are TRBV29-1 and TRBJ2-5; no clear D. Germline V gene data show CDR1 as SQVTM and CDR2 as ANQGSEA. This CDR3 is 14 amino acids long. V lost 0 bases and J lost 2, with 10 bases in between. The CDR3 bases are TGCAGCGTTGAAGATTCCGGTTATCAAGAGACCCAGTACTTC. It translates to CSVEDSGYQETQYF. Combining the CDR3 with reference TRBV29-1 and TRBJ2-5 gives the whole variable domain SAVISQKPSRDICQRGTSLTIQCQVDSQVTMMFWYRQQPGQSLTLIATANQGSEATYESGFVIDKFPISRPNLTFSTLTVSNMSPEDSSIYLCSVEDSGYQETQYFGPGTRLLVL.

The rearrangement links TRBV7-2 to TRBJ2-5, with TRBD2 matching over 7 bases. The CDR3 is 14 residues long. Germline V gene sequence: CDR1 SGHTA, CDR2 FQGNSA. With 3 bases clipped from V and 2 bases from J, the junction kept 3 bases outside the gene matches. The chain's CDR3 is CASSFAGEQETQYF. CDR3 DNA sequence: TGTGCCAGCAGCTTCGCGGGGGAGCAAGAGACCCAGTACTTC.

This clonotype was counted ten times or more. The genes are TRBV27 and TRBJ2-5; TRBD2 aligns across 10 bases. Trimming cost V 5 bases and J 2 bases; bases outside gene matches: 11. This CDR3 contains 17 residues. Germline V gene lookup returns CDR1 MNHEY and CDR2 SMNVEV (reference sequence). CDR3 loop: CASSLHPSGGPQETQYF. The DNA of the CDR3 is TGTGCCAGCAGTCTCCACCCTAGCGGGGGCCCTCAAGAGACCCAGTACTTC.

The chain joins TRBV6-6 to TRBJ2-3; no reliable D call. The CDR3 has 15 amino acids. Deletions cut 2 bases from V and 1 base from J, with 10 bases between. From germline, CDR1 is MNHNY and CDR2 SVGAGI (reference sequence). CDR3 residues: CASSYGVSGTDTQYF. CDR3 nucleotides: TGTGCCAGCAGTTACGGCGTCTCGGGCACAGATACGCAGTATTTT.

The CDR3 reads CASTSTPGDTQYF. CDR3 nucleotides: TGTGCCAGCACCTCCACACCGGGAGATACGCAGTATTTT. This chain joins TRBV7-2 and TRBJ2-3; unclear D gene. CDR1 SGHTA and CDR2 FQGNSA come from the germline V gene. The CDR3 loop spans 13 amino acids. V lost 7 bases and J 5 bases, leaving 13 bases between the germline ends.

This rearrangement joins TRBV5-5 to TRBJ2-6; D may be TRBD2 (5 bases). CDR3 length: 14 residues. CDR1 SGHKS and CDR2 YYEKEE come from the germline V gene (reference sequence). V lost 0 bases and J 6 bases, leaving 7 bases between the germline ends. CDR3 sequence (DNA): TGTGCCAGCAGCTTGGGTAGCGTGGCCAACGTCCTGACTTTC. This translates into CASSLGSVANVLTF.

The V gene is TRBV7-8, the J gene TRBJ2-7; 9 nucleotides match TRBD2. Per the germline V gene, CDR1 is SGHVS and CDR2 is FQNEAQ. There are 16 residues in the CDR3. With 8 bases clipped from V and 7 bases from J, the junction kept 18 bases outside the gene matches. CDR3 coding DNA: TGTGCCAGCCGGGAAGGGAGGACTAGCGCGCTTTGGGAGCAGTACTTC. Its protein product is CASREGRTSALWEQYF.

The V call is TRBV10-1, the J call TRBJ2-2; weak D call: TRBD1 (7 bases). The V gene's germline CDR1 is WNHNN and CDR2 SYGVQD (reference sequence). Between the trimmed V and J ends, which lost 6 bases and 8 bases, there was a span of 22 bases. There are 16 residues in the CDR3. CDR3 bases: TGCGCCAGCAGAAAGGAGGGACAGTCCTTGCTAGGGGAGCTGTTTTTT. Its translation: CASRKEGQSLLGELFF.

This clonotype was detected ten times or more. The chain combines TRBV4-1 with TRBJ2-1; no firm D call. The CDR3 runs to 11 residues. Per germline, CDR1 MGHRA and CDR2 YSYEKL. V lost 0 bases to trimming and J lost 12 bases, with 6 bases between them. The CDR3 loop reads CASSQEHGQFF. The CDR3 DNA follows: TGCGCCAGCAGCCAAGAGCATGGGCAGTTCTTC.

V usage is TRBV7-2 and J usage is TRBJ1-6, with 8 bases that match TRBD1. Germline CDR1 and CDR2: SGHTA and FQGNSA. V lost 1 base to trimming and J lost 10 bases; unmatched junction nucleotides: 3. This CDR3 has 14 residues. The CDR3 sequence: CASSLDRTGSPLHF. CDR3 nucleotide sequence: TGTGCCAGCAGCTTAGACAGGACAGGGTCACCCCTCCACTTT. Drawing the rest from reference TRBV7-2 and TRBJ1-6, the complete variable domain is GAGVSQSPSNKVTEKGKDVELRCDPISGHTALYWYRQSLGQGLEFLIYFQGNSAPDKSGLPSDRFSAERTGGSVSTLTIQRTQQEDSAVYLCASSLDRTGSPLHFGNGTRLTVT.

The chain uses TRBV29-1 and TRBJ2-5, with no clear D. V was cut by 7 bases and J by 5 bases, with 11 bases left in between. The CDR3 runs to 11 residues. Germline V gene sequence: CDR1 SQVTM, CDR2 ANQGSEA. Here the CDR3 reads CSGRSGETQYF. CDR3 coding DNA: TGCAGCGGGCGTTCCGGGGAGACCCAGTACTTC.

This clonotype occurred a few times. J is TRBJ1-1 and V is TRBV4-1, with D unclear. The CDR3 runs 14 residues. CDR1 MGHRA and CDR2 YSYEKL come from the germline V gene. Trimming pared 4 bases from V and 1 base from J, leaving 10 bases between. In DNA form, the CDR3 reads TGCGCCAGCAGCCTCGAAGCATCGAACACTGAAGCTTTCTTT. Protein product: CASSLEASNTEAFF.

The chain joins TRBV12-3 or TRBV12-4 to TRBJ1-5; tentatively, D is TRBD1 (5 bases). V lost 6 bases to trimming and J lost 9 bases, with 9 bases between them. The CDR3 extends over 11 amino acids. The CDR3 protein is CASSRDSPQHF. DNA for the CDR3: TGTGCCAGCAGCCGGGACTCGCCCCAGCATTTT.

This clonotype showed up just a few times. The V and J genes are TRBV11-2 and TRBJ1-2; the D is unclear. Germline CDR1 SGHAT, CDR2 FQNNGV. The CDR3 length is 14 residues. V was clipped by 0 bases and J by 9 bases, with 14 bases between them. As DNA, the CDR3 is TGTGCCAGCAGCTTAGATCTTGGTCCGGAGAGCTACACCTTC. The encoded protein is CASSLDLGPESYTF.

The J gene is TRBJ1-5, the V gene TRBV12-3 or TRBV12-4; unclear D gene. Trimming stripped 2 bases from V and 3 bases from J, with 8 bases between. This CDR3 region has 14 residues. CDR3 in DNA: TGTGCCAGCAGTTTACTGGGGTACAATCAGCCCCAGCATTTT. Translating it yields CASSLLGYNQPQHF.

This clonotype was counted between two and nine times. This chain uses TRBV3-1 with TRBJ2-1; no definite D call. The V gene's germline CDR1 is LGHDT and CDR2 YNNKEL (reference sequence). V lost 0 bases, J lost 4 bases, and 7 bases lay in between. The CDR3 consists of 14 residues. CDR3 in DNA: TGTGCCAGCAGCCAAGAGGGATGGTACAATGAGCAGTTCTTC. Protein sequence: CASSQEGWYNEQFF.

The chain uses TRBV16 and TRBJ1-5, with D hard to call. The germline V gene encodes CDR1 KGHSY and CDR2 FQNENV. Trimming removed 0 bases from V and 0 bases from J, with 9 bases in between. The CDR3 has 16 residues. This chain's CDR3 is CASSQSGSVSNQPQHF. Written as DNA, the CDR3 is TGTGCCAGCAGCCAATCGGGGTCAGTTAGCAATCAGCCCCAGCATTTT.

This clonotype was found a few times. This chain joins TRBV20-1 and TRBJ1-2; D is unresolved. The CDR3 has 11 amino acids. Trimming stripped 4 bases from V and 3 bases from J, with 6 bases between. Germline V CDR1 and CDR2: DFQATT, SNEGSKA (reference sequence). The CDR3 nucleotides are TGCAGTGCTATGGCAGACTATGGCTACACCTTC. Translation gives CSAMADYGYTF.

V and J are TRBV7-3 and TRBJ2-5, with unresolved D. CDR3 size: 13 residues. The V gene's germline CDR1 is SGHTA and CDR2 FQGTGA. Trimming took 3 bases from V and 1 from J, leaving 6 bases between them. CDR3 DNA: TGTGCCAGCAGCTTTAGCAGCCAAGAGACCCAGTACTTC. Residues: CASSFSSQETQYF.

This clonotype was seen a handful of times. The CDR3, as DNA: TGTGCCAGCTCAACAGGATTCGGAAACAACTATGGCTACACCTTC. This encodes CASSTGFGNNYGYTF. V gene TRBV18 combines with J gene TRBJ1-2; D is perhaps TRBD1 (5 bases). CDR3 length: 15 amino acids. In germline, CDR1 is KGHSH, CDR2 LQKENI. Trimming took off 5 bases at V and 2 bases at J, with 15 bases between the two ends.